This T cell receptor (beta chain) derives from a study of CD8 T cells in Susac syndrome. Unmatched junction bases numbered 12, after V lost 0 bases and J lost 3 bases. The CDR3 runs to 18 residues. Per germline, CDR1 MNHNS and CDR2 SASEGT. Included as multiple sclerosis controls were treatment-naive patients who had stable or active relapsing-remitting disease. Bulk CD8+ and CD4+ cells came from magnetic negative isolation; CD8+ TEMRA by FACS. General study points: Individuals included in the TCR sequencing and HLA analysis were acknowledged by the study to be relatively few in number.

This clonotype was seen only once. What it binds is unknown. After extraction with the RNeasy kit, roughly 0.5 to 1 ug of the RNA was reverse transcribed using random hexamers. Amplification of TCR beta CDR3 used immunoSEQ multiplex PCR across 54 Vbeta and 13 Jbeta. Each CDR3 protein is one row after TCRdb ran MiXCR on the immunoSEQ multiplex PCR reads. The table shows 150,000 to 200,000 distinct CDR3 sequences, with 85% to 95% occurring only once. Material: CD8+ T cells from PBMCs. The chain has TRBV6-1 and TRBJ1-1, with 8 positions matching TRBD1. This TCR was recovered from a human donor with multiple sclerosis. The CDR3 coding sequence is TGTGCCAGCAGTGAAGCGCCTTTTGTTGACAGGGGTTACACTGAAGCTTTCTTT. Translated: CASSEAPFVDRGYTEAFF.